The subject of this entry is one TCR beta chain. The data stem from a study of human T cells and chemical hapten exposure. The wider study: Patients having alopecia areata, totalis or universalis were mostly female.

The CDR3 has 15 amino acids. In germline, CDR1 is MNHEY, CDR2 SVGEGT. The V gene lost 8 bases and the J gene lost 2 bases, with 17 bases spanning the gap. Time point denoted: pre-sensitization, week 0. The treatment was: therapeutic diphenylcyclopropenone sensitization with weekly scalp DPC. TCRdb recomputed calls from the RACE reads with MiXCR, one row per CDR3 protein. The sample shows 190,000 or so distinct CDR3 sequences, approximately 31% of them seen only once. The sequence was obtained from a woman aged 25 to 45 with alopecia areata. Some clones in this sample may be carry-over from other donors' samples. The rearrangement links TRBV6-2 or TRBV6-3 to TRBJ2-3; D unclear. Sequencing was performed on whole blood, taken in connection with sensitization to the hapten diphenylcyclopropenone (DPC). CDR3 protein: CASRAGRRFTDTQYF. As DNA, the CDR3 is TGTGCCAGCCGGGCCGGACGGCGCTTCACAGATACGCAGTATTTT.